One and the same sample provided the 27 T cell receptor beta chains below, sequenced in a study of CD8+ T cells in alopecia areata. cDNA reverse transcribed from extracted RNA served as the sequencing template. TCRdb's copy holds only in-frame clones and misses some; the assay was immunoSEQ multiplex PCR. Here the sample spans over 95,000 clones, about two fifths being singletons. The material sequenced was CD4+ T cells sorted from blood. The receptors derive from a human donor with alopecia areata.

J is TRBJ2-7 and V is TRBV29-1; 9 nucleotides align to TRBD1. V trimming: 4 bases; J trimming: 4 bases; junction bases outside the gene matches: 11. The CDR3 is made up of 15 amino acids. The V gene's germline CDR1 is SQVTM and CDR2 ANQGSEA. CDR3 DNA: TGCAGCGTTGTTCCTTTTGGACAGGGGACTTACGAGCAGTACTTC. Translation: CSVVPFGQGTYEQYF.

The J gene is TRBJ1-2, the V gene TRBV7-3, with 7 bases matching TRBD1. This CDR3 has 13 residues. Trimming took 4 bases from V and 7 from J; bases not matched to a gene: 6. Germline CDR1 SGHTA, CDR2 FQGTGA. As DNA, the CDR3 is TGTGCCAGCAGCTCCCAGACAGGGTTTGGCTACACCTTC. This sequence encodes CASSSQTGFGYTF.

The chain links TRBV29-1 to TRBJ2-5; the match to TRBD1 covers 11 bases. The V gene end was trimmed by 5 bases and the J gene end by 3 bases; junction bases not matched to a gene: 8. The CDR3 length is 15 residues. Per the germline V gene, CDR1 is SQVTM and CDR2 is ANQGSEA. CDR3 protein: CSVPGQGGSEETQYF. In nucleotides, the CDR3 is TGCAGCGTTCCGGGACAGGGGGGGTCGGAAGAGACCCAGTACTTC.

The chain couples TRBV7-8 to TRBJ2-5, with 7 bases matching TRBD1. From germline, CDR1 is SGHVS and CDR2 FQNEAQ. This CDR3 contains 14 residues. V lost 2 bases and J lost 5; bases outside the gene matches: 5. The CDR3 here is CASSLRQGIETQYF. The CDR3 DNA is TGTGCCAGCAGCTTAAGACAGGGAATTGAGACCCAGTACTTC.

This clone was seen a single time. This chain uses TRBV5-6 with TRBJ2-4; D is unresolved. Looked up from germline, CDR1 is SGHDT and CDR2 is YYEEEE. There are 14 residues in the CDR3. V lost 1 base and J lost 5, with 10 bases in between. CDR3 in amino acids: CASSLWQIENIQYF. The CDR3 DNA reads TGTGCCAGCAGCTTGTGGCAGATAGAAAACATTCAGTACTTC.

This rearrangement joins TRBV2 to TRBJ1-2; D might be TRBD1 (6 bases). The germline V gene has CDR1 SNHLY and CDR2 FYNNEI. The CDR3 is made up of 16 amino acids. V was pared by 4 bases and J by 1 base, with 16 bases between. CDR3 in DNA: TGTGCCAGCAGTGTTTCGGGGGCCCTGGGTAACTATGGCTACACCTTC. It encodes CASSVSGALGNYGYTF.

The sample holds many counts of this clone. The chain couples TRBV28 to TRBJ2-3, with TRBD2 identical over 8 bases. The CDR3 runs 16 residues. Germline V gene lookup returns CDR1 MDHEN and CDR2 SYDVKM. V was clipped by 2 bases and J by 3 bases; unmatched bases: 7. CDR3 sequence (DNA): TGTGCCAGCAGTTTAATCTCGGGCGGGAGGACAGATACGCAGTATTTT. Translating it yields CASSLISGGRTDTQYF.

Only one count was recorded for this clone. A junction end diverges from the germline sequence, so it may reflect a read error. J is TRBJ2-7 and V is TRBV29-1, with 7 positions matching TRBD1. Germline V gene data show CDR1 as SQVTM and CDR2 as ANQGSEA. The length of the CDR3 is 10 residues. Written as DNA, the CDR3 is TGCAGCGTGTCAGGGGGTGAGCAGCACTTC. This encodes CSVSGGEQHF.

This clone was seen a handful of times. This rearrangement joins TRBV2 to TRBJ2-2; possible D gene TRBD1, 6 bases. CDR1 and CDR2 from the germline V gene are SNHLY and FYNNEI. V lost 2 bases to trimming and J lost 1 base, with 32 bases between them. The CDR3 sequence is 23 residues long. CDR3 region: CASSEPSPRKPYRQDKNTGELFF. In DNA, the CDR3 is TGTGCCAGCAGTGAACCGTCTCCCAGAAAACCCTACAGACAGGACAAGAACACCGGGGAGCTGTTTTTT.

CDR3 bases: TGTGCCAGCAACTTTCGGGACGGCCAAGAGACCCAGTACTTC. It is translated as CASNFRDGQETQYF. The chain recombines TRBV9 with TRBJ2-5, with D possibly called TRBD1 or TRBD2 (5 bases each). The CDR3 totals 14 residues. Germline lookup yields CDR1 SGDLS and CDR2 YYNGEE. V lost 6 bases, J lost 1 base, and 13 bases lay in between. The variable domain in full, with the rest retrieved from reference TRBV9 and TRBJ2-5, is DSGVTQTPKHLITATGQRVTLRCSPRSGDLSVYWYQQSLDQGLQFLIQYYNGEERAKGNILERFSAQQFPDLHSELNLSSLELGDSALYFCASNFRDGQETQYFGPGTRLLVL.

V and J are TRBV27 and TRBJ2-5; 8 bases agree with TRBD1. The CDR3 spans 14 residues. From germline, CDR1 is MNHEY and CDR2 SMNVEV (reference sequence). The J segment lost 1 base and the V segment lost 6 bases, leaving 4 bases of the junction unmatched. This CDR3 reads CASREGQVQETQYF. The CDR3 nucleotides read TGTGCCAGCAGGGAGGGACAGGTCCAAGAGACCCAGTACTTC.

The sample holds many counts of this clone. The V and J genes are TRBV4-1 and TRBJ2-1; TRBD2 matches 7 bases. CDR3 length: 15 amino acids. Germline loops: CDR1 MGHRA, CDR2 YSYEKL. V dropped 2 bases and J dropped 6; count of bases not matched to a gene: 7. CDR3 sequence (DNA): TGCGCCAGCAGCCAACTCCTACTAGCGCGCAATGAGCAGTTCTTC. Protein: CASSQLLLARNEQFF.

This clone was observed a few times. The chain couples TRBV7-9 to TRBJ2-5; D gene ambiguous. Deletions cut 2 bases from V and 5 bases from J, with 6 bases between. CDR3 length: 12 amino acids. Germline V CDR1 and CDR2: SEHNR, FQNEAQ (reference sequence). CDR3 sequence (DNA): TGTGCCAGCAGCTTAAAACAGGAGACCCAGTACTTC. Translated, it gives CASSLKQETQYF.

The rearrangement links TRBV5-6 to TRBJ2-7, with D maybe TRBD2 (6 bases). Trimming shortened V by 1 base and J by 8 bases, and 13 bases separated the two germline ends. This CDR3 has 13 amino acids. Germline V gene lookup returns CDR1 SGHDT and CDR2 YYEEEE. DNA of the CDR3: TGTGCCAGCAGCTTGAGAACGGGAGTGCAGCAGTACTTC. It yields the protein CASSLRTGVQQYF.

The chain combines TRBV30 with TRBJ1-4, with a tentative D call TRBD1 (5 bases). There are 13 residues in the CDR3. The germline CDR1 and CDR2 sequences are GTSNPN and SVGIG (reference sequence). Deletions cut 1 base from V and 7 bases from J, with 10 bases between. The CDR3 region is CAWSGGLGEKLFF. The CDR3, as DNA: TGTGCCTGGAGTGGGGGGTTGGGTGAAAAACTGTTTTTT.

CDR3 in amino acids: CASSDVPGGYEQYF. The CDR3 coding sequence is TGTGCCAGCAGTGATGTTCCAGGCGGGTACGAGCAGTACTTC. The chain combines TRBV2 with TRBJ2-7; a weak D match, TRBD2 (5 bases). The CDR3 extends over 14 amino acids. Trimming cost V 3 bases and J 4 bases, with 13 bases left between them. Germline assignment: CDR1 SNHLY and CDR2 FYNNEI.

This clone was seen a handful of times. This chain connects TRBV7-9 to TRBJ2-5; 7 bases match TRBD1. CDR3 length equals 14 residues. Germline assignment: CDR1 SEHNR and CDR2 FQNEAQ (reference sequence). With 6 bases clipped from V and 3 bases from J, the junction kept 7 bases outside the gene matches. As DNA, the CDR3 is TGTGCCAGCAGACTGGGACAGTTAAAAGAGACCCAGTACTTC. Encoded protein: CASRLGQLKETQYF.

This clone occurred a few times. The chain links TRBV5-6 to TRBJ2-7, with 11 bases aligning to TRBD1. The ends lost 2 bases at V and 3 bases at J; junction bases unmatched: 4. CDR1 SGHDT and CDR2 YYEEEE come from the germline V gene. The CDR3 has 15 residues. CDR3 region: CASSFTGTGGYEQYF. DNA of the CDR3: TGTGCCAGCAGCTTCACCGGGACAGGGGGCTACGAGCAGTACTTC.

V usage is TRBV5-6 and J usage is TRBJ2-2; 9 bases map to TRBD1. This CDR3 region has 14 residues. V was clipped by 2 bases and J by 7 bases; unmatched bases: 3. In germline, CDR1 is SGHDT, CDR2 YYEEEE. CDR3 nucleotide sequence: TGTGCCAGCAGCTTACAGGGGGCGATCGGGGAGCTGTTTTTT. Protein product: CASSLQGAIGELFF.

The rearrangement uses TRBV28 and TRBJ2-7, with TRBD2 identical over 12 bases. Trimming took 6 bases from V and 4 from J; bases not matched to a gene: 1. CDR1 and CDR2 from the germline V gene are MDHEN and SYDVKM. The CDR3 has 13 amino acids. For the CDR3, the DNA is TGTGCCAGCAGGGGGACTAGCGGGTACGAGCAGTACTTC. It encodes CASRGTSGYEQYF. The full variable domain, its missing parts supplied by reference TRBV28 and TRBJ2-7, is DVKVTQSSRYLVKRTGEKVFLECVQDMDHENMFWYRQDPGLGLRLIYFSYDVKMKEKGDIPEGYSVSREKKERFSLILESASTNQTSMYLCASRGTSGYEQYFGPGTRLTVT.

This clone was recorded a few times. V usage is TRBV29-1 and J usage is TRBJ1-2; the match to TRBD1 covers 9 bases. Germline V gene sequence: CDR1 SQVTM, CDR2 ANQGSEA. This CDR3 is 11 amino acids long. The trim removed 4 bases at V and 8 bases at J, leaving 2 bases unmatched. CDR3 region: CSVGTGAGYTF. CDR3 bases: TGCAGCGTTGGGACAGGGGCCGGCTACACCTTC.

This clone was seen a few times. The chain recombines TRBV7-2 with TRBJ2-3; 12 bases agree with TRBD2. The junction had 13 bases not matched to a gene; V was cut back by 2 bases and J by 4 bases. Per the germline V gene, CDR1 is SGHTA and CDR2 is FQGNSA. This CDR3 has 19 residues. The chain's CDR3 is CASSLMPTTSGGIADTQYF. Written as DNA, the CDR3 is TGTGCCAGCAGCTTAATGCCGACAACTAGCGGGGGGATCGCAGATACGCAGTATTTT.

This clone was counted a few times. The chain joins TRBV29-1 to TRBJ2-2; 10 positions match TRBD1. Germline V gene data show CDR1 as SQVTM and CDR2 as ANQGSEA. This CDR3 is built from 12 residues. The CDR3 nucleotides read TGCAACGGGACAGGGGACCCCGGGGAGCTGTTTTTT. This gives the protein CNGTGDPGELFF.

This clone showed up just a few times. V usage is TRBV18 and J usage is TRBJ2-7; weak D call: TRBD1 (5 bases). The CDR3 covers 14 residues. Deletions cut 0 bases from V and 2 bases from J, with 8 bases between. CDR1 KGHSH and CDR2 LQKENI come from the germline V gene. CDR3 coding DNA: TGTGCCAGCTCACCACCGATGACAGCCTACGAGCAGTACTTC. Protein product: CASSPPMTAYEQYF.

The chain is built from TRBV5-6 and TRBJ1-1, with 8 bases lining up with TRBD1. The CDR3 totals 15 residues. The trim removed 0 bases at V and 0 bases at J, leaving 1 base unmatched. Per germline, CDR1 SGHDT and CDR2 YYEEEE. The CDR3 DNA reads TGTGCCAGCAGCTTGGACAGGGGGATGAACACTGAAGCTTTCTTT. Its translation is CASSLDRGMNTEAFF.

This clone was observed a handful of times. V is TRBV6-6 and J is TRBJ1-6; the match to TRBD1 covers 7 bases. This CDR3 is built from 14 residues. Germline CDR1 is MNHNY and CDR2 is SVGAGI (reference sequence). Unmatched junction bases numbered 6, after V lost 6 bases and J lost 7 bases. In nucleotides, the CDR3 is TGTGCCAGCAGAGAACAGGGGAGGAATTCACCCCTCCACTTT. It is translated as CASREQGRNSPLHF.

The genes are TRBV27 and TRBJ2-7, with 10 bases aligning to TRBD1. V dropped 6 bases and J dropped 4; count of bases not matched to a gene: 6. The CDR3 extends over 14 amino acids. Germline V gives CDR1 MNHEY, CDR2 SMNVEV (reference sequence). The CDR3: CASRVRTGGYEQYF. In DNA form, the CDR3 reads TGTGCCAGCAGAGTCCGGACAGGGGGGTACGAGCAGTACTTC.